These T cell receptor beta chains were read from a single sample in a study of T cell responses to AZD1222 COVID-19 vaccine. Measured with immunoSEQ multiplex PCR; TCRdb has only the in-frame clones, and not every one. The sample records some 160,000 clones, 85% to 95% being singletons. The material sequenced was peripheral blood, taken on day 0 of AZD1222 vaccination. The receptors originated from an adult in good health. Both conserved end residues are part of each CDR3. The D gene is left open where the match is weak. Only part of the rows carry a size: once, few, many, or a class if the clone is expanded.

clone size	D gene	V gene	J gene	CDR3 DNA	CDR3 protein
once	-	TRBV7-8	TRBJ1-1	TGTGCCAGCAGCTTAGCTACGGTGAACACTGAAGCTTTCTTT	CASSLATVNTEAFF
-	-	TRBV7-3	TRBJ1-4	TGTGCCAGCAGCTATCCGGGTGAAAAACTGTTTTTT	CASSYPGEKLFF
-	-	TRBV18	TRBJ2-7	TGTGCCGGATCCCGGGACGGCTCCTACGAGCAGTACTTC	CAGSRDGSYEQYF
-	-	TRBV6-4	TRBJ2-2	TGTGCCAGCAGAGGGGACTCCAACACCGGGGAGCTGTTTTTT	CASRGDSNTGELFF
-	-	TRBV6-1	TRBJ2-7	TGTGCCAGCAGCATACAGCCCTACGAGCAGTACTTC	CASSIQPYEQYF
-	-	TRBV7-9	TRBJ1-6	TGTGCCAGCAGCTCAGAGTGGGCCTCACCCCTCCACTTT	CASSSEWASPLHF
few	-	TRBV15	TRBJ2-7	TGTGCCACCAGCGGAGCGGTAGCGAATCGGTACGAGCAGTACTTC	CATSGAVANRYEQYF
once	TRBD1	TRBV5-1	TRBJ2-5	TGCGCCAGCAGATCCCGGACAGGCCAAGAGACCCAGTACTTC	CASRSRTGQETQYF
-	-	TRBV18	TRBJ1-1	TGTGCCAGCTCACCTAACAGGCTACAGAACACTGAAGCTTTCTTT	CASSPNRLQNTEAFF
-	-	TRBV9	TRBJ1-3	TGTGCCAGCAGCGTAGCGACAGGCTCTGGAAACACCATATATTTT	CASSVATGSGNTIYF
-	TRBD2	TRBV29-1	TRBJ2-1	TGCAGCGTTTCAAGCGGGGGGAACAAGAACTACAATGAGCAGTTCTTC	CSVSSGGNKNYNEQFF
-	TRBD1	TRBV9	TRBJ1-2	TGTGCCAGCAGCCCTGGGACAGACGCTAACTATGGCTACACCTTC	CASSPGTDANYGYTF
once	-	TRBV7-2	TRBJ1-2	TGTGCCAGCAGCTTAGTGGTTGGTGGAGGCTACACCTTC	CASSLVVGGGYTF
-	-	TRBV2	TRBJ2-1	TGTGCCAGCAGTGCCGACTGGAATGAGCAGTTCTTC	CASSADWNEQFF
-	-	TRBV19	TRBJ1-6	TGTGCCAGTGGCGTAGGGACTTTTAGTTCACCCCTCCACTTT	CASGVGTFSSPLHF
-	-	TRBV15	TRBJ2-7	TGTGCCACCAGCAGAGTAAAAAGCGAGCAGTACTTC	CATSRVKSEQYF
-	-	TRBV12-3/TRBV12-4	TRBJ1-1	TGTGCCAGCAGCCTGGACAGTAACACTGAAGCTTTCTTT	CASSLDSNTEAFF
-	-	TRBV6-5	TRBJ1-2	TGTGCCACTAATAGTTGGAGGGACTATGGCTACACCTTC	CATNSWRDYGYTF
-	-	TRBV7-6	TRBJ2-1	TGTGCCAGCAGCTCAAGGAGGCAGGCCGATTACAATGAGCAGTTCTTC	CASSSRRQADYNEQFF
once	-	TRBV11-2	TRBJ2-2	TGTGCCAGCAGCCTGGGGTATCCGGACAGAACGAACACCGGGGAGCTGTTTTTT	CASSLGYPDRTNTGELFF